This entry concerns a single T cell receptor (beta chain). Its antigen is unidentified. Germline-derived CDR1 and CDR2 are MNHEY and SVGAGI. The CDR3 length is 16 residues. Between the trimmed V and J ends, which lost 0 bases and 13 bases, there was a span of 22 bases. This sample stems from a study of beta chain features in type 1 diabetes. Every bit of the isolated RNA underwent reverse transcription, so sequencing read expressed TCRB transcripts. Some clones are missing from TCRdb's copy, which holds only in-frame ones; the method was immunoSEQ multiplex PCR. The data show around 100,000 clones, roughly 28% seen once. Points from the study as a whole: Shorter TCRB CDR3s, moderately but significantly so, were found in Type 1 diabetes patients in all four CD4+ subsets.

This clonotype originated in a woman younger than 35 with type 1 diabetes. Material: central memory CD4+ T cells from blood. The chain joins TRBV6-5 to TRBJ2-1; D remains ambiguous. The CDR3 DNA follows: TGTGCCAGCAGTTACTCGACGCAGGCCTCGGTAACGTCCCAGTTCTTC. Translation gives CASSYSTQASVTSQFF.